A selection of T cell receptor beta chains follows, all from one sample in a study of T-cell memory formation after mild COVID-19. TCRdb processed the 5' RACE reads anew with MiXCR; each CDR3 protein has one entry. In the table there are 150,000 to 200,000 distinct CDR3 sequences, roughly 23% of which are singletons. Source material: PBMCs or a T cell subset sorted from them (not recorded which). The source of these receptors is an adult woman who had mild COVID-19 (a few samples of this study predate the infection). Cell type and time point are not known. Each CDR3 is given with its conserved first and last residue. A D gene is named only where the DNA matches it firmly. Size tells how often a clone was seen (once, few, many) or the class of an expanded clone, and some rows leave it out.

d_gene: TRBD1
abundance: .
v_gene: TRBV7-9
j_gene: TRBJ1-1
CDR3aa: CASSSGDSPTEAFF
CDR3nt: TGTGCCAGCAGCTCGGGGGACAGTCCTACTGAAGCTTTCTTT

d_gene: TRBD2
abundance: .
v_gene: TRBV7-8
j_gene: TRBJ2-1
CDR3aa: CASSLVAGDNNEQFF
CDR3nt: TGTGCCAGCAGCTTAGTAGCGGGGGATAACAATGAGCAGTTCTTC

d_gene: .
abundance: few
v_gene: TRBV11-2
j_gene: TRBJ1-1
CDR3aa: CASSLAGGQGFF
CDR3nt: TGTGCCAGCAGCTTAGCGGGCGGACAAGGGTTCTTT

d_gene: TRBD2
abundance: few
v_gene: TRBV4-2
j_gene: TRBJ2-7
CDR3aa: CASSQERAGGPLGEQYF
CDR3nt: TGTGCCAGCAGCCAAGAAAGGGCGGGAGGACCTTTGGGGGAGCAGTACTTC

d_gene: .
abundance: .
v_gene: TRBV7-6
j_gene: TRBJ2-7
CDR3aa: CASSSVRGPSYEQYF
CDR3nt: TGTGCCAGCAGCTCCGTCAGGGGTCCCTCCTACGAGCAGTACTTC

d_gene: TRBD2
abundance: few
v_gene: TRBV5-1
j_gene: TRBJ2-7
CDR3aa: CASSWTSGGPREQYF
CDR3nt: TGCGCCAGCAGCTGGACTAGCGGGGGGCCGAGGGAGCAGTACTTC

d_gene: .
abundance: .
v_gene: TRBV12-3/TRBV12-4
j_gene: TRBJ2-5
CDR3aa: CASSLGLLSRGQETQYF
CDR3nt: TGTGCCAGCAGTTTGGGACTGCTTTCAAGGGGTCAAGAGACCCAGTACTTC

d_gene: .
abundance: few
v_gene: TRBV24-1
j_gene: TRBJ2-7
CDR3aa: CATSDSGTPSYEQYF
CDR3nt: TGTGCCACCAGTGATTCCGGGACACCCTCCTACGAGCAGTACTTC

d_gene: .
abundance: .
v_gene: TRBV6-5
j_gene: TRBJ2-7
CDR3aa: CASSPRAPAYEQYF
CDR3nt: TGTGCCAGCAGCCCTAGAGCGCCGGCCTACGAGCAGTACTTC

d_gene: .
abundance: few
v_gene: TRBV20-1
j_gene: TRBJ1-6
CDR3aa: CSATGAAGPGDGNSPLHF
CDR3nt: TGCAGTGCGACGGGTGCCGCGGGTCCCGGAGATGGGAATTCACCCCTCCACTTT

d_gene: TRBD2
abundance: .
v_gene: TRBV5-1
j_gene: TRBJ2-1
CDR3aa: CASSLIAGEEDEQFF
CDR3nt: TGCGCCAGCAGCTTAATAGCGGGAGAGGAAGATGAGCAGTTCTTC

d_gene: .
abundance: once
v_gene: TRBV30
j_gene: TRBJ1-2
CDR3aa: CAWRGGGYTF
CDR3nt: TGTGCCTGGAGGGGGGGCGGCTACACCTTC

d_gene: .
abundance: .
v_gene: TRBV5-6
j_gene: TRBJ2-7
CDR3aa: CASSSAGHTYEQYF
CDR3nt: TGTGCCAGCAGCTCAGCGGGCCATACCTACGAGCAGTACTTC

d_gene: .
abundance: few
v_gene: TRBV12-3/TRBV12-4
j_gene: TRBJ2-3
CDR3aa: CASSLTSRRTDTQYF
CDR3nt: TGTGCCAGCAGTTTAACTAGCAGACGCACAGATACGCAGTATTTT

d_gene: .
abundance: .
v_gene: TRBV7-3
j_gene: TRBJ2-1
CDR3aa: CASSPEAAEGRNEQFF
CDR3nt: TGTGCCAGCAGCCCAGAAGCAGCGGAGGGGAGGAATGAGCAGTTCTTC

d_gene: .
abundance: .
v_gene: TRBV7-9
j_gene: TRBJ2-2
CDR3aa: CASSSGLWAGELFF
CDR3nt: TGTGCCAGCAGCTCGGGACTCTGGGCCGGGGAGCTGTTTTTT

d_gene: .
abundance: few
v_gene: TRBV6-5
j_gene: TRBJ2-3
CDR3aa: CASSYLGDTQYF
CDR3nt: TGTGCCAGCAGTTACCTCGGAGATACGCAGTATTTT

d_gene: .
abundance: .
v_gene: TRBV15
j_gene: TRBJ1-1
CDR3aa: CATSRKGPEAFF
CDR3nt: TGTGCCACCAGCAGGAAGGGACCTGAAGCTTTCTTT

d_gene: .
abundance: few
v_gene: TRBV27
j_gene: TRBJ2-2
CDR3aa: CASSPIHPAGLSTGELFF
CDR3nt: TGTGCCAGCAGTCCAATTCATCCCGCCGGACTAAGCACCGGGGAGCTGTTTTTT

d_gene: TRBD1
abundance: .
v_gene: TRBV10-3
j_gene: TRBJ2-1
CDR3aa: CAIRGFGTGGISYNEQFF
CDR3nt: TGTGCCATCAGGGGGTTCGGGACAGGGGGCATCTCCTACAATGAGCAGTTCTTC

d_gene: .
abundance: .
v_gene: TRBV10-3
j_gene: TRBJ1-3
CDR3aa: CAIHQPGNTIYF
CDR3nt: TGTGCCATCCACCAACCTGGAAACACCATATATTTT

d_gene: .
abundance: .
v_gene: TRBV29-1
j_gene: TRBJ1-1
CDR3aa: CSVGGAFEAFF
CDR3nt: TGCAGCGTTGGGGGGGCTTTCGAAGCTTTCTTT

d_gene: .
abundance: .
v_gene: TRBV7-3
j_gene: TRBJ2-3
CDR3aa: CASSLNGGTSTDTQYF
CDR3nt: TGTGCCAGCAGCTTAAATGGTGGGACTAGCACAGATACGCAGTATTTT

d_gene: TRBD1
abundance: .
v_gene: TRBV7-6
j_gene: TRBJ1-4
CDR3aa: CASSPDRGGEKLFF
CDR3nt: TGTGCCAGCAGCCCAGACAGGGGTGGGGAAAAACTGTTTTTT

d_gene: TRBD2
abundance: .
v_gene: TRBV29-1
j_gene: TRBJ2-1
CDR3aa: CSVAPSFGTSISYNEQFF
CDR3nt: TGCAGCGTTGCTCCTTCGTTCGGGACTAGCATATCCTACAATGAGCAGTTCTTC

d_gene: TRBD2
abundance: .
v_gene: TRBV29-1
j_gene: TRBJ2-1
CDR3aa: CSVVGLAGDNEQFF
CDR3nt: TGCAGCGTTGTCGGACTAGCGGGGGACAATGAGCAGTTCTTC

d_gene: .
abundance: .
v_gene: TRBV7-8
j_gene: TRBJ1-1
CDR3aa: CASSLGEGNTEAFF
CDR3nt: TGTGCCAGCAGCTTAGGGGAGGGGAACACTGAAGCTTTCTTT

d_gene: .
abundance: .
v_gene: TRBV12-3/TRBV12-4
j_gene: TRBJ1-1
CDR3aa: CASSLPPGAGPGTEAFF
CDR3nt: TGTGCCAGCAGTTTACCCCCGGGGGCAGGGCCCGGGACTGAAGCTTTCTTT

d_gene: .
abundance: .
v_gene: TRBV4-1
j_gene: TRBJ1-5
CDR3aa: CASSQVLSNQPQHF
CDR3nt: TGCGCCAGCAGCCAAGTTTTGAGCAATCAGCCCCAGCATTTT

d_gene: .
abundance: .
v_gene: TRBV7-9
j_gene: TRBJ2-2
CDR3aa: CASSLAFGGTNTGELFF
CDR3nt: TGTGCCAGCAGCTTAGCATTCGGGGGAACGAACACCGGGGAGCTGTTTTTT

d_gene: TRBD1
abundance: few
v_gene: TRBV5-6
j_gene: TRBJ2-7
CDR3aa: CASNSGTAFYEQYF
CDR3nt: TGTGCCAGCAACTCCGGGACAGCCTTCTACGAGCAGTACTTC

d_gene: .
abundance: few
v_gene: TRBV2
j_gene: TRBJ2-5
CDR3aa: CASKGGPGQETQYF
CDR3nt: TGTGCCAGCAAGGGGGGACCGGGCCAAGAGACCCAGTACTTC

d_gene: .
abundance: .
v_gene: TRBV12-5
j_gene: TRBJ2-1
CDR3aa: CASGQASVAYNEQFF
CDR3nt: TGTGCTAGTGGTCAGGCTAGCGTTGCCTACAATGAGCAGTTCTTC

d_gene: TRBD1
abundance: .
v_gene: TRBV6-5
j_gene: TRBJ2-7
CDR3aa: CASSAGGHEQYF
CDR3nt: TGTGCCAGCAGTGCAGGGGGCCACGAGCAGTACTTC

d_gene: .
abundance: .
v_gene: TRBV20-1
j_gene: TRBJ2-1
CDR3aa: CSARGLNNEQFF
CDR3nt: TGCAGTGCTAGGGGACTCAACAATGAGCAGTTCTTC

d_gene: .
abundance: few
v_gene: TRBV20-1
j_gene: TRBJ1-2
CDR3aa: CSARDAFQGPGLGYTF
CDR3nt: TGCAGTGCTAGAGACGCCTTCCAGGGGCCCGGGTTGGGTTACACCTTC

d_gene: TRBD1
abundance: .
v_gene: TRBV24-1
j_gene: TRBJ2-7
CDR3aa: CATSDPGQGSYEQYF
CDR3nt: TGTGCCACCAGTGATCCGGGACAGGGTTCCTACGAGCAGTACTTC

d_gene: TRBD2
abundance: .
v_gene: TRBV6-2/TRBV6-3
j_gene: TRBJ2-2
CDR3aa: CASSYSLAGIPYTGELFF
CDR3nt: TGTGCCAGCAGTTACTCCCTAGCGGGTATTCCTTACACCGGGGAGCTGTTTTTT

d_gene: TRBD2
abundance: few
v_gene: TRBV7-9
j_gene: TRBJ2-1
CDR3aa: CASSSPSGPSYNEQFF
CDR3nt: TGTGCCAGCAGCTCCCCTAGCGGGCCTTCCTACAATGAGCAGTTCTTC

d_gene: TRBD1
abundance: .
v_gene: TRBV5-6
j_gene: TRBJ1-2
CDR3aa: CASSPVQGAENYGYTF
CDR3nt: TGTGCCAGCAGCCCGGTCCAGGGGGCAGAGAACTATGGCTACACCTTC

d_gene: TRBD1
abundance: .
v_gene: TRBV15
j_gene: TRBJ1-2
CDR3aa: CATSWGQKYGYTF
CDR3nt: TGTGCCACCAGCTGGGGACAGAAATATGGCTACACCTTC

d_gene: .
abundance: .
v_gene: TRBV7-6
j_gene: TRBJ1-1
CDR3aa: CASSLERNSEAFF
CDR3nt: TGTGCCAGCAGCTTAGAGCGGAATTCTGAAGCTTTCTTT